The 22 T cell receptor beta chains reported below all come from one sample, sequenced in a study of blood T cell repertoires in COVID-19. The table came from immunoSEQ multiplex PCR; TCRdb's copy has only in-frame clones and leaves some out. The table records around 190,000 clones, roughly 90% of them present only once. Sample: peripheral blood. All receptors come from a man younger than 35 with active or convalescent COVID-19.

DNA for the CDR3: TGTGCCACCAGCAGAGAGGCCAGGGGGCTGAACACTGAAGCTTTCTTT. Protein sequence: CATSREARGLNTEAFF. The chain is built from TRBV15 and TRBJ1-1, with 8 bases that match TRBD1. This CDR3 is built from 16 residues. V dropped 0 bases and J dropped 0; count of bases not matched to a gene: 3. Germline-derived CDR1 and CDR2 are LNHNV and YYDKDF (reference sequence).

The CDR3 DNA reads TGTGCCAGCTGGGGACGGGAGGACGCCAAAAACATTCAGTACTTC. It yields the protein CASWGREDAKNIQYF. The chain couples TRBV19 to TRBJ2-4, with TRBD2 matching over 7 bases. V trimming: 9 bases; J trimming: 1 base; junction bases outside the gene matches: 9. Per the germline V gene, CDR1 is LNHDA and CDR2 is SQIVND (reference sequence). CDR3 length: 15 residues.

The CDR3 bases are TGTGCCAGCAGCCCAACCCAGCGGATTCAGTACTTC. Amino acid sequence: CASSPTQRIQYF. The genes are TRBV6-6 and TRBJ2-4; a possible D gene is TRBD2 (5 bases). Trimming cost V 6 bases and J 10 bases, with 13 bases left between them. This CDR3 has 12 amino acids. The germline gives CDR1 MNHNY, CDR2 SVGAGI (reference sequence).

This clone has just a few counts. This chain connects TRBV10-3 to TRBJ1-2; unclear D gene. V lost 3 bases and J lost 5, with 4 bases in between. The CDR3 runs 11 residues. Germline V gene lookup returns CDR1 ENHRY and CDR2 SYGVKD. DNA of the CDR3: TGTGCCATCAGTGACGGGTATGGCTACACCTTC. Translation: CAISDGYGYTF.

The rearrangement links TRBV3-1 (or the pseudogene TRBV3-2) to TRBJ2-5, with 11 bases lining up with TRBD2. The CDR3 has 14 amino acids. The V gene end was trimmed by 7 bases and the J gene end by 5 bases; junction bases not matched to a gene: 6. Germline-derived CDR1 and CDR2 are LGHDT and YNNKEL (reference sequence). The DNA for the CDR3 is TGTGCCAGCACTTCCGGGACTAGCGGCGAGACCCAGTACTTC. This codes for CASTSGTSGETQYF.

This sequence joins TRBV4-1 and TRBJ2-3; no clear D gene. V lost 0 bases to trimming and J lost 1 base, with 5 bases between them. CDR1 is MGHRA and CDR2 is YSYEKL in the germline V gene. The CDR3 runs 14 residues. This CDR3 reads CASSQERGTDTQYF. The CDR3 nucleotides read TGCGCCAGCAGCCAAGAACGGGGCACAGATACGCAGTATTTT.

The chain couples TRBV6-1 to TRBJ2-3; 8 bases fit TRBD2. There are 20 residues in the CDR3. V trimming: 0 bases; J trimming: 1 base; junction bases outside the gene matches: 15. Germline V gene lookup returns CDR1 MNHNS and CDR2 SASEGT. In nucleotides, the CDR3 is TGTGCCAGCAGTGAAGCGAAGGGCGGGGGGAAAACGCGGGGCACAGATACGCAGTATTTT. Translated: CASSEAKGGGKTRGTDTQYF.

J is TRBJ1-4 and V is TRBV27, with D possibly TRBD1 on 5 matching bases. V was pared by 0 bases and J by 8 bases, with 13 bases between. The germline CDR1 and CDR2 sequences are MNHEY and SMNVEV (reference sequence). This CDR3 spans 15 amino acids. The CDR3 bases are TGTGCCAGCAGTTTATCGCGATCCCGGGGGGAAAAACTGTTTTTT. It encodes CASSLSRSRGEKLFF. The whole variable domain, filled in from reference TRBV27 and TRBJ1-4, reads EAQVTQNPRYLITVTGKKLTVTCSQNMNHEYMSWYRQDPGLGLRQIYYSMNVEVTDKGDVPEGYKVSRKEKRNFPLILESPSPNQTSLYFCASSLSRSRGEKLFFGSGTQLSVL.

The J gene is TRBJ2-1, the V gene TRBV6-1; 12 nucleotides agree with TRBD2. The CDR3 has 17 residues. CDR1 and CDR2 (germline): MNHNS, SASEGT. Trimming removed 4 bases from V and 6 bases from J; junction bases left unmatched: 10. The chain's CDR3 is CASSGTLAGGAVNEQFF. The DNA for the CDR3 is TGTGCCAGCAGTGGAACACTAGCGGGGGGTGCCGTCAATGAGCAGTTCTTC.

This clone was seen only once. The V and J genes are TRBV27 and TRBJ1-5; 9 bases agree with TRBD1. Germline V CDR1 and CDR2: MNHEY, SMNVEV (reference sequence). V lost 5 bases to trimming and J lost 6 bases; unmatched junction nucleotides: 8. The CDR3 loop spans 15 amino acids. This chain's CDR3 is CASSPRDRAGQPQHF. The CDR3 DNA reads TGTGCCAGCAGTCCCCGGGACAGGGCTGGTCAGCCCCAGCATTTT.

The V and J genes are TRBV7-8 and TRBJ1-4, with 7 nucleotides matching TRBD1. The length of the CDR3 is 14 residues. Germline trimming cut 3 bases from V and 8 bases from J; bases unmatched to any gene: 6. Germline values: CDR1 SGHVS, CDR2 FQNEAQ. The CDR3 loop reads CASSFNRGREKLFF. CDR3 DNA: TGTGCCAGCAGCTTCAACAGGGGACGAGAAAAACTGTTTTTT.

The DNA of the CDR3 is TGTGCCAGCTCACCAGGGGCTGCATACTCTGGAAACACCATATATTTT. Translating gives CASSPGAAYSGNTIYF. The rearrangement uses TRBV18 and TRBJ1-3, with a weak D call TRBD1 (5 bases). The CDR3 runs to 16 residues. V dropped 2 bases and J dropped 0 bases, with 11 bases sitting between them. Germline CDR1 reads KGHSH; CDR2 reads LQKENI.

The J gene is TRBJ1-5, the V gene TRBV6-6; D is undetermined. The V and J ends lost 11 bases and 0 bases respectively, with 11 bases between them. Per germline, CDR1 MNHNY and CDR2 SVGAGI (reference sequence). This CDR3 contains 13 residues. CDR3 sequence: CAGGRNSNQPQHF. CDR3 bases: TGTGCCGGAGGACGGAATAGCAATCAGCCCCAGCATTTT.

The J gene is TRBJ1-5, the V gene TRBV4-1; D uncertain. CDR3 length: 14 amino acids. Trimming cost V 0 bases and J 3 bases, with 6 bases left between them. Per germline, CDR1 MGHRA and CDR2 YSYEKL. For the CDR3, the DNA is TGCGCCAGCAGCCAAGATGAGCACAATCAGCCCCAGCATTTT. Amino acid sequence: CASSQDEHNQPQHF.

Only a few counts were recorded for this clone. The CDR3 nucleotides read TGTGCCAGCAGCCAAGTTACGAACACCGGGGAGCTGTTTTTT. Translation gives CASSQVTNTGELFF. This chain links TRBV14 with TRBJ2-2, with no clear D. The CDR3 is 14 residues long. From germline, CDR1 is SGHDN and CDR2 FVKESK. The V gene lost 1 base and the J gene lost 0 bases, with 3 bases spanning the gap.

This clone was recorded once. The CDR3 is CASSYRQQTGNTIYF. In nucleotides, the CDR3 is TGTGCCAGCAGTTACCGACAACAAACTGGAAACACCATATATTTT. The gene calls are TRBV6-5 and TRBJ1-3, with D uncertain. Germline V lookup: CDR1 MNHEY, CDR2 SVGAGI. This CDR3 has 15 amino acids. The germline V and J ends were trimmed by 2 bases and 2 bases, with 10 bases remaining between them.

The DNA for the CDR3 is TGTGCCAGCTCACAGATTGTGACAGGGAGAGTTGAAGCTTTCTTT. It encodes CASSQIVTGRVEAFF. The V call is TRBV18, the J call TRBJ1-1, with 7 bases lining up with TRBD1. V trimming: 4 bases; J trimming: 7 bases; junction bases outside the gene matches: 12. Germline V CDR1 and CDR2: KGHSH, LQKENI. The CDR3 sequence is 15 residues long. Looking up the rest from reference TRBV18 and TRBJ1-1 gives the full variable domain: NAGVMQNPRHLVRRRGQEARLRCSPMKGHSHVYWYRQLPEEGLKFMVYLQKENIIDESGMPKERFSAEFPKEGPSILRIQQVVRGDSAAYFCASSQIVTGRVEAFFGQGTRLTVV.

This clone has just a few counts. The chain couples TRBV5-1 to TRBJ2-7; 7 nucleotides agree with TRBD1. Germline V gene data show CDR1 as SGHRS and CDR2 as YFSETQ. V lost 0 bases to trimming and J lost 2 bases; unmatched junction nucleotides: 8. The CDR3 contains 16 residues. This CDR3 is CASSLGSWTGAYEQYF. CDR3 coding DNA: TGCGCCAGCAGCTTGGGTTCCTGGACAGGTGCCTACGAGCAGTACTTC.

This chain uses TRBV7-9 with TRBJ1-3; D not resolved. V gave up 1 base and J gave up 3 bases, with 7 bases separating them. Germline V gene lookup returns CDR1 SEHNR and CDR2 FQNEAQ (reference sequence). The CDR3 extends over 14 amino acids. This CDR3 is CASSLETGGNTIYF. CDR3 nucleotides: TGTGCCAGCAGCTTAGAGACTGGTGGAAACACCATATATTTT. Using reference TRBV7-9 and TRBJ1-3 for the parts outside the CDR3, the full variable domain is DTGVSQNPRHKITKRGQNVTFRCDPISEHNRLYWYRQTLGQGPEFLTYFQNEAQLEKSRLLSDRFSAERPKGSFSTLEIQRTEQGDSAMYLCASSLETGGNTIYFGEGSWLTVV.

The rearrangement links TRBV25-1 to TRBJ1-3; D is possibly TRBD1 (5 bases). Germline assignment: CDR1 MGHDK and CDR2 SYGVNS. The germline V and J ends were trimmed by 3 bases and 0 bases, with 18 bases remaining between them. The CDR3 length is 18 residues. The CDR3 spells CASSENLGQSSSGNTIYF. The CDR3 DNA reads TGTGCCAGCAGTGAGAATCTAGGACAATCAAGCTCTGGAAACACCATATATTTT.

The chain uses TRBV5-4 and TRBJ2-5; 11 bases match TRBD2. Trimming cost V 4 bases and J 5 bases; bases outside gene matches: 7. The CDR3 loop spans 15 amino acids. CDR1 is SGHNT and CDR2 is YYREEE in the germline V gene (reference sequence). CDR3 nucleotides: TGTGCCAGCAGCCTCCAGACTAGCGGGATCGAGACCCAGTACTTC. Amino acid sequence: CASSLQTSGIETQYF.

This rearrangement joins TRBV27 to TRBJ1-1, with D perhaps TRBD1 (5 bases). The CDR3 is 14 amino acids. Trimming took 4 bases from V and 0 from J, leaving 9 bases between them. Germline V CDR1 and CDR2: MNHEY, SMNVEV (reference sequence). As DNA, the CDR3 is TGTGCCAGCAGTTCAAGGACACTGAACACTGAAGCTTTCTTT. Amino acids: CASSSRTLNTEAFF.